The rows below give T cell receptor beta chains drawn from one sample of a study of response to subunit inactivated influenza vaccine. TCRdb re-derived calls from the RT-PCR reads in MiXCR, one entry per CDR3 protein. The profile shows about 190,000 distinct CDR3 sequences, under 15% of them singletons. Sequencing was performed on CD8+ T cells sorted from PBMCs, taken less than 6 days after vaccination. These receptor sequences come from a man over 45 who received an inactivated influenza vaccine. Each CDR3 is given with its conserved first and last residue. The D gene is left open where the match is weak. Clone size is shown for a subset of rows, as once, few, many or a class of expanded clone.

few,TRBJ2-1,TRBV29-1,TRBD1,CSVEGQGHYNEQFF,TGCAGCGTCGAGGGACAGGGCCACTACAATGAGCAGTTCTTC
few,TRBJ2-5,TRBV25-1,-,CASSDSGQETQYF,TGTGCCAGCAGTGATTCAGGACAAGAGACCCAGTACTTC
many,TRBJ2-7,TRBV10-3,-,CAIMNRERHEEQYF,TGTGCCATCATGAATAGGGAGAGACATGAGGAGCAGTACTTC
-,TRBJ2-3,TRBV29-1,TRBD1,CSVEDRGPDTQYF,TGCAGCGTTGAGGACAGGGGTCCAGATACGCAGTATTTT
-,TRBJ2-7,TRBV29-1,-,CSVLTLGGYEQYF,TGCAGCGTTCTGACGTTAGGGGGCTACGAGCAGTACTTC
many,TRBJ2-7,TRBV29-1,TRBD2,CSVRGTSAYSYEQYF,TGCAGCGTTAGGGGGACTAGCGCTTACTCCTACGAGCAGTACTTC
few,TRBJ1-5,TRBV28,-,CASRLGAGYYNQPQHF,TGTGCCAGTCGCCTAGGGGCAGGGTATTACAATCAGCCCCAGCATTTT
-,TRBJ2-3,TRBV14,-,CASSQEALTDTQYF,TGTGCCAGCAGCCAAGAGGCCCTGACAGATACGCAGTATTTT
many,TRBJ2-7,TRBV12-3/TRBV12-4,-,CASSTGYEQYF,TGTGCCAGCAGTACAGGGTACGAGCAGTACTTC
-,TRBJ2-7,TRBV7-2,-,CASGIQGYEQYF,TGTGCCAGCGGCATACAGGGCTACGAGCAGTACTTC
-,TRBJ2-2,TRBV6-1,TRBD1,CASSIDPPGTATGELFF,TGTGCCAGCAGCATAGACCCCCCCGGGACAGCCACCGGGGAGCTGTTTTTT
few,TRBJ2-2,TRBV27,-,CASRLGYTGELFF,TGTGCCAGCAGGCTCGGGTACACCGGGGAGCTGTTTTTT
many,TRBJ2-5,TRBV29-1,-,CSVIPRRESWQETQYF,TGCAGCGTTATTCCCCGAAGGGAATCTTGGCAAGAGACCCAGTACTTC
-,TRBJ1-5,TRBV29-1,-,CSVGMGLNQPQHF,TGCAGCGTGGGGATGGGGCTCAATCAGCCCCAGCATTTT
-,TRBJ2-7,TRBV29-1,TRBD1,CSVRFGQGDYEQYF,TGCAGCGTTAGGTTCGGACAGGGTGACTACGAGCAGTACTTC
-,TRBJ2-1,TRBV9,TRBD2,CASSYGAGAYNEQFF,TGTGCCAGCAGCTATGGAGCGGGAGCTTACAATGAGCAGTTCTTC
few,TRBJ2-3,TRBV6-5,-,CASSYSAGRSTDTQYF,TGTGCCAGCAGTTACTCGGCGGGACGGAGCACAGATACGCAGTATTTT
few,TRBJ2-5,TRBV5-6,-,CASSLIGGAEETQYF,TGTGCCAGCAGCTTGATCGGGGGCGCAGAGGAGACCCAGTACTTC
-,TRBJ2-7,TRBV11-2,-,CASSLDLSEQYF,TGTGCCAGCAGCTTAGATCTAAGCGAGCAGTACTTC
few,TRBJ1-1,TRBV4-1,-,CASSQDRLNTEAFF,TGCGCCAGCAGCCAAGACAGATTAAACACTGAAGCTTTCTTT
few,TRBJ1-4,TRBV4-3,-,CASSPGTLLATNEKLFF,TGCGCCAGCAGCCCGGGGACACTACTTGCAACTAATGAAAAACTGTTTTTT
few,TRBJ2-1,TRBV6-5,-,CASSSPGEANEQFF,TGTGCCAGCAGTTCCCCCGGGGAGGCCAATGAGCAGTTCTTC
-,TRBJ1-6,TRBV6-5,-,CASSYSTILGNNSPLHF,TGTGCCAGCAGTTACTCGACTATCTTAGGGAATAATTCACCCCTCCACTTT
-,TRBJ2-1,TRBV6-2/TRBV6-3,-,CASRVYPGNEQFF,TGTGCCAGCAGGGTGTATCCGGGGAATGAGCAGTTCTTC
-,TRBJ2-5,TRBV6-1,-,CASKVGWGETQYF,TGTGCCAGCAAAGTGGGGTGGGGAGAGACCCAGTACTTC
many,TRBJ1-2,TRBV12-3/TRBV12-4,TRBD1,CASGGTVLSFSYTF,TGTGCCAGCGGGGGGACAGTCCTATCCTTTAGCTACACCTTC
few,TRBJ1-6,TRBV7-8,TRBD1,CASSLALGQGFQPLHF,TGTGCCAGCAGCTTAGCGCTGGGACAGGGTTTCCAACCCCTCCACTTT
few,TRBJ2-3,TRBV12-3/TRBV12-4,TRBD2,CASSLRVAGGPDTQYF,TGTGCCAGCAGTTTAAGGGTAGCGGGGGGCCCAGATACGCAGTATTTT
many,TRBJ2-1,TRBV6-2/TRBV6-3,TRBD2,CASSYQPGEGGDEQFF,TGTGCCAGCAGTTACCAGCCGGGGGAGGGCGGCGATGAGCAGTTCTTC
few,TRBJ1-2,TRBV7-6,-,CASTPLIPGTNYGYTF,TGTGCCAGCACCCCATTAATCCCGGGGACCAACTATGGCTACACCTTC
many,TRBJ2-1,TRBV6-2/TRBV6-3,-,CASSYGNEQFF,TGTGCCAGCAGTTATGGGAATGAGCAGTTCTTC
-,TRBJ2-1,TRBV12-3/TRBV12-4,-,CASNTRGAYNEQFF,TGTGCCAGCAATACTCGGGGAGCCTACAATGAGCAGTTCTTC
-,TRBJ1-4,TRBV4-3,-,CASSQDEGLSNEKLFF,TGCGCCAGCAGCCAAGATGAGGGGCTTAGTAATGAAAAACTGTTTTTT
few,TRBJ2-3,TRBV6-2/TRBV6-3,-,CASKGVVVWTDTQYF,TGTGCCAGCAAAGGTGTAGTGGTTTGGACAGATACGCAGTATTTT
-,TRBJ2-7,TRBV20-1,TRBD1,CSAIGDRGQYF,TGCAGTGCTATTGGGGACAGGGGGCAGTACTTC
-,TRBJ2-1,TRBV24-1,-,CATSDLSGGNKKETQFF,TGTGCCACCAGTGATTTGTCGGGGGGCAACAAAAAAGAGACCCAGTTCTTC
few,TRBJ2-2,TRBV9,-,CASSAESGAAGELFF,TGTGCCAGCAGCGCAGAGTCGGGGGCGGCCGGGGAGCTGTTTTTT
many,TRBJ2-7,TRBV12-3/TRBV12-4,-,CASSLELNYEQYF,TGTGCCAGCAGTTTGGAACTTAACTACGAGCAGTACTTC
-,TRBJ2-1,TRBV20-1,TRBD2,CSARGTRGDFDEQFF,TGCAGTGCTAGGGGGACTAGAGGGGATTTTGATGAGCAGTTCTTC
-,TRBJ2-7,TRBV13,TRBD2,CASSSLAGGETYEQYF,TGTGCCAGCAGCTCACTAGCGGGGGGCGAGACCTACGAGCAGTACTTC
few,TRBJ2-7,TRBV29-1,-,CSVVGGRDYEQYF,TGCAGCGTTGTTGGGGGGCGAGACTACGAGCAGTACTTC
few,TRBJ2-3,TRBV24-1,-,CATSDASTGLVRTDTQYF,TGTGCCACCAGTGATGCTTCGACAGGCCTGGTGAGGACAGATACGCAGTATTTT
-,TRBJ2-7,TRBV24-1,-,CATSAAGVPYEQYF,TGTGCCACCAGTGCGGCAGGGGTCCCCTACGAGCAGTACTTC
few,TRBJ2-7,TRBV9,-,CASSFSTGPPVYEQYF,TGTGCCAGCAGCTTCAGTACCGGTCCCCCCGTCTACGAGCAGTACTTC
-,TRBJ1-2,TRBV5-1,-,CASSLADGTNYGYTF,TGCGCCAGCAGCTTGGCGGACGGGACTAACTATGGCTACACCTTC
few,TRBJ2-7,TRBV6-2/TRBV6-3,-,CASSFFDRTYEQYF,TGTGCCAGCAGTTTTTTCGACAGAACCTACGAGCAGTACTTC
-,TRBJ1-2,TRBV4-2,-,CASSQDGGQLEF,TGTGCCAGCAGCCAAGATGGGGGCCAGCTAGAATTC
many,TRBJ2-7,TRBV29-1,-,CSVALENLYEQYF,TGCAGCGTTGCACTAGAAAACCTTTACGAGCAGTACTTC
few,TRBJ2-1,TRBV9,-,CASSRDDYNEQFF,TGTGCCAGCAGCCGGGACGATTACAATGAGCAGTTCTTC
-,TRBJ2-7,TRBV10-2,TRBD1,CASSERDRGLHEQYF,TGCGCCAGCAGTGAAAGGGACAGGGGGTTGCACGAGCAGTACTTC
many,TRBJ2-2,TRBV4-2,TRBD1,CASSQVLRGLANTGELFF,TGTGCCAGCAGCCAAGTCCTCAGGGGGCTCGCGAACACCGGGGAGCTGTTTTTT
-,TRBJ2-1,TRBV4-1,-,CASSQGRGATYNEQFF,TGCGCCAGCAGCCAAGGGAGGGGGGCCACCTACAATGAGCAGTTCTTC
few,TRBJ2-7,TRBV9,TRBD2,CASSVEKGGTYEQYF,TGTGCCAGCAGCGTAGAGAAGGGAGGGACCTACGAGCAGTACTTC